The 32 T cell receptor beta chains below were found in one sample sequenced in a study of Graves' ophthalmopathy and Graves' hyperthyroidism. Scientists amplified the TCR beta CDR3 regions from RNA transcripts. In the first round, RT-PCR was carried out with HTBI primers, and a multiplex PCR formed the second round. MiXCR, applied by TCRdb to the multiplex PCR reads, yields one record per CDR3 protein. This table holds about 210,000 distinct CDR3 sequences, under 30% found once. Sequenced: peripheral blood. The receptors were sampled from a man between 50 and 59 years old with Graves' ophthalmopathy.

This clonotype has ten or more counts. The CDR3: CASSLDLAGQGAEQYF. CDR3 nucleotides: TGTGCCAGCAGCTTAGACCTCGCGGGACAGGGTGCCGAGCAGTACTTC. The chain joins TRBV7-9 to TRBJ2-7; 9 bases match TRBD1. Germline CDR1 reads SEHNR; CDR2 reads FQNEAQ (reference sequence). V shed 1 base, J shed 6 bases, and the junction held 10 bases outside the gene matches. The CDR3 totals 16 residues. Full variable domain (remainder filled in from reference TRBV7-9 and TRBJ2-7): DTGVSQNPRHKITKRGQNVTFRCDPISEHNRLYWYRQTLGQGPEFLTYFQNEAQLEKSRLLSDRFSAERPKGSFSTLEIQRTEQGDSAMYLCASSLDLAGQGAEQYFGPGTRLTVT.

This clonotype was seen a few times. The V and J genes are TRBV6-2 or TRBV6-3 and TRBJ2-7, with a tentative D call TRBD2 (6 bases). The germline V and J ends were trimmed by 0 bases and 3 bases, with 15 bases remaining between them. The CDR3 runs to 16 residues. Germline CDR1 is MNHEY and CDR2 is SVGEGT. Here the CDR3 reads CASSYSQERDFYEQYF. The CDR3 DNA follows: TGTGCCAGCAGTTACTCCCAAGAACGGGACTTCTACGAGCAGTACTTC.

This clonotype was seen at least ten times. The chain couples TRBV5-1 to TRBJ1-2; 7 positions agree with TRBD1. CDR3 length: 15 amino acids. Germline loops: CDR1 SGHRS, CDR2 YFSETQ. Unmatched junction bases numbered 9, after V lost 3 bases and J lost 4 bases. The CDR3 region is CASSSGQAIPYGYTF. The CDR3 DNA reads TGCGCCAGCAGCTCCGGACAGGCGATCCCCTATGGCTACACCTTC. The whole variable domain, remainder taken from reference TRBV5-1 and TRBJ1-2, is KAGVTQTPRYLIKTRGQQVTLSCSPISGHRSVSWYQQTPGQGLQFLFEYFSETQRNKGNFPGRFSGRQFSNSRSEMNVSTLELGDSALYLCASSSGQAIPYGYTFGSGTRLTVV.

This clonotype came up many times. The chain recombines TRBV12-3 or TRBV12-4 with TRBJ2-5, with a weak D call TRBD2 (5 bases). V lost 0 bases to trimming and J lost 10 bases, with 9 bases between them. The CDR3 length is 12 residues. CDR3 region: CASSLARTYQYF. For the CDR3, the DNA is TGTGCCAGCAGTTTAGCGCGGACTTACCAGTACTTC.

This clonotype showed up many times. The gene calls are TRBV19 and TRBJ2-7; D possibly corresponds to TRBD2 (6 bases). Germline V lookup: CDR1 LNHDA, CDR2 SQIVND (reference sequence). Trimming left V 3 bases short and J 2 bases short, with 11 bases between. This CDR3 has 14 residues. CDR3 in amino acids: CASSISGAAYEQYF. CDR3 coding DNA: TGTGCCAGTAGTATTAGCGGAGCTGCCTACGAGCAGTACTTC. Supplemented by reference TRBV19 and TRBJ2-7, the full variable domain reads DGGITQSPKYLFRKEGQNVTLSCEQNLNHDAMYWYRQDPGQGLRLIYYSQIVNDFQKGDIAEGYSVSREKKESFPLTVTSAQKNPTAFYLCASSISGAAYEQYFGPGTRLTVT.

This clonotype was counted many times. CDR3 loop: CASPCWLAGVYEQYF. DNA for the CDR3: TGTGCCAGCCCCTGCTGGCTAGCGGGAGTTTACGAGCAGTACTTC. The chain joins TRBV6-5 to TRBJ2-7; 10 bases are a match to TRBD2. This CDR3 region has 15 residues. The V segment lost 8 bases and the J segment 4 bases; nucleotides outside the gene matches: 11. Germline values: CDR1 MNHEY, CDR2 SVGAGI.

This clonotype came up many times. The gene calls are TRBV24-1 and TRBJ2-2; TRBD1 might be the D (6 bases). Germline V lookup: CDR1 KGHDR, CDR2 SFDVKD. The CDR3 loop spans 15 amino acids. Trimming removed 2 bases at V and 4 bases at J, with 10 bases between. DNA of the CDR3: TGTGCCACCAGTGATTATCAACAGGGCACCGGGGAGCTGTTTTTT. Translating it yields CATSDYQQGTGELFF.

This clonotype was recorded many times. The chain is built from TRBV5-1 and TRBJ2-7; D perhaps matches TRBD1 (5 bases). The CDR3 contains 12 residues. V lost 0 bases to trimming and J lost 7 bases, with 8 bases between them. CDR1 and CDR2 from the germline V gene are SGHRS and YFSETQ. This CDR3 reads CASSLEGIEQYF. The CDR3 DNA follows: TGCGCCAGCAGCTTGGAGGGGATTGAGCAGTACTTC.

The sample holds many counts of this clonotype. The chain links TRBV5-1 to TRBJ1-1, with 9 nucleotides matching TRBD1. The CDR3 contains 13 residues. The V segment lost 4 bases and the J segment 4 bases; nucleotides outside the gene matches: 2. Germline values: CDR1 SGHRS, CDR2 YFSETQ. The CDR3 DNA is TGCGCCAGCAGCCGGACAGGGGCCACTGAAGCTTTCTTT. It translates to CASSRTGATEAFF.

This clonotype was counted at least ten times. The CDR3 DNA is TGTGCCAGCAGCATTGACTCTCACTATGGCTACACCTTC. Residues: CASSIDSHYGYTF. The rearrangement links TRBV5-5 to TRBJ1-2; D not resolved. The CDR3 has 13 amino acids. Germline-derived CDR1 and CDR2 are SGHKS and YYEKEE (reference sequence). The V end lost 4 bases, the J end lost 3 bases, and 10 bases lay between the germline ends.

This clonotype has ten or more counts. The V call is TRBV28, the J call TRBJ2-7; 10 bases are shared with TRBD2. Trimming at V came to 6 bases and at J to 0 bases, leaving 5 bases not matched to a gene. This CDR3 has 15 amino acids. From germline, CDR1 is MDHEN and CDR2 SYDVKM. CDR3 sequence (DNA): TGTGCCAGCAGAGACGGACTAGCGGTCTCCTACGAGCAGTACTTC. This sequence encodes CASRDGLAVSYEQYF.

This clonotype came up many times. The chain joins TRBV24-1 to TRBJ2-2, with D tentatively TRBD1 (6 bases). The V and J ends lost 4 bases and 6 bases respectively, with 11 bases between them. The CDR3 covers 14 residues. The germline CDR1 and CDR2 sequences are KGHDR and SFDVKD. In DNA form, the CDR3 reads TGTGCCACCAGTGACCGTACAGGGCCCGGGGAGCTGTTTTTT. Encoded protein: CATSDRTGPGELFF.

This clonotype was found many times. In DNA, the CDR3 is TGTGCCAGCAGTTACGGGGACGGCTCTGGAAACACCATATATTTT. It specifies CASSYGDGSGNTIYF. The genes are TRBV6-2 or TRBV6-3 and TRBJ1-3, with D possibly TRBD1 on 5 matching bases. Germline V gene data show CDR1 as MNHEY and CDR2 as SVGEGT. Trimming removed 2 bases at V and 0 bases at J, with 8 bases between. This CDR3 is built from 15 residues.

This clonotype was observed many times. This chain uses TRBV20-1 with TRBJ2-4, with D unclear. Trimming left V 6 bases short and J 8 bases short, with 14 bases between. The CDR3 spans 12 residues. CDR1 and CDR2 from the germline V gene are DFQATT and SNEGSKA (reference sequence). The CDR3 DNA reads TGCAGTGCCCTACGCGAGAGTGACATTCAGTACTTC. This sequence encodes CSALRESDIQYF.

This clonotype was detected ten times or more. This rearrangement joins TRBV7-2 to TRBJ2-2; no reliable D call. Trimming took off 0 bases at V and 4 bases at J, with 9 bases between the two ends. The CDR3 is made up of 15 amino acids. Germline loops: CDR1 SGHTA, CDR2 FQGNSA. Here the CDR3 reads CASSLASTGTGELFF. The CDR3 DNA reads TGTGCCAGCAGCTTAGCTAGCACGGGCACCGGGGAGCTGTTTTTT.

Ten or more counts support this clonotype. The chain has TRBV6-1 and TRBJ2-5; 10 positions agree with TRBD2. Germline V gene data show CDR1 as MNHNS and CDR2 as SASEGT. The CDR3 is 15 residues long. Germline trimming cut 3 bases from V and 5 bases from J; bases unmatched to any gene: 6. CDR3 protein: CASSDTTSGWETQYF. The CDR3 nucleotides are TGTGCCAGCAGTGATACGACTAGCGGGTGGGAGACCCAGTACTTC.

This clonotype showed up many times. V and J are TRBV10-3 and TRBJ1-1; perhaps TRBD1 as D (6 bases). The CDR3 is 13 amino acids. Trimming took 10 bases from V and 4 from J, leaving 16 bases between them. Germline CDR1 reads ENHRY; CDR2 reads SYGVKD. CDR3 DNA: TGTGCCACCAAGGGCGGAGGGGGCACTGAAGCTTTCTTT. The encoded protein is CATKGGGGTEAFF.

The V call is TRBV12-3 or TRBV12-4, the J call TRBJ2-3, with D hard to call. The CDR3 has 12 residues. The ends were cut back, 3 bases at V and 5 bases at J, with 6 bases in the middle. CDR3 sequence reads: CASSFNVDTQYF. The CDR3 coding sequence is TGTGCCAGCAGTTTCAACGTAGATACGCAGTATTTT.

A remark on this clonotype: A junction end diverges from the germline sequence, so it may reflect a read error. The genes are TRBV4-2 and TRBJ2-7; the D is unclear. The V gene's germline CDR1 is LGHNA and CDR2 YNFKEQ. This CDR3 is built from 16 residues. CDR3 sequence (DNA): TGTGCCAGCAGCCAAGATAAAGGCGCTAGTTCCTCCGAGCAGTACTTC. It translates to CASSQDKGASSSEQYF.

The chain carries TRBV28 and TRBJ2-7; D is uncertain. V gave up 6 bases and J gave up 2 bases, with 11 bases separating them. The CDR3 loop spans 13 amino acids. Germline CDR1 reads MDHEN; CDR2 reads SYDVKM. CDR3 in amino acids: CASRQTITYEQYF. Here the CDR3 DNA reads TGTGCCAGCAGGCAGACCATCACCTACGAGCAGTACTTC.

In its sample, this clonotype was seen once. V and J are TRBV27 and TRBJ2-5, with D possibly TRBD1 on 6 matching bases. Germline V CDR1 and CDR2: MNHEY, SMNVEV (reference sequence). The V and J ends lost 1 base and 4 bases respectively, with 13 bases between them. This CDR3 region has 15 residues. CDR3: CASSLYWTVGETQYF. Written as DNA, the CDR3 is TGTGCCAGCAGTTTATACTGGACAGTGGGAGAGACCCAGTACTTC.

This clonotype was observed many times. This chain connects TRBV27 to TRBJ2-7, with 10 bases fitting TRBD1. Trimming cost V 5 bases and J 5 bases; bases outside gene matches: 6. Germline CDR1 and CDR2: MNHEY and SMNVEV (reference sequence). This CDR3 has 14 residues. CDR3 DNA: TGTGCCAGCAGTGTCCGGGACAGGGGTAACGAGCAGTACTTC. Amino acid sequence: CASSVRDRGNEQYF.

This clonotype was seen many times. V gene TRBV6-2 or TRBV6-3 combines with J gene TRBJ2-6; 8 bases align to TRBD2. CDR3 length equals 15 residues. The germline V gene has CDR1 MNHEY and CDR2 SVGEGT. The ends lost 7 bases at V and 1 base at J; junction bases unmatched: 3. The CDR3 sequence is CASTSSGSGANVLTF. In nucleotides, the CDR3 is TGTGCCAGCACCTCTAGCGGGTCTGGGGCCAACGTCCTGACTTTC.

The table lists this clonotype with a few counts. The rearrangement uses TRBV6-2 or TRBV6-3 and TRBJ1-2, with a possible D match to TRBD1 (5 bases). Germline CDR1 is MNHEY and CDR2 is SVGEGT. The V and J ends lost 2 bases and 6 bases respectively, with 13 bases between them. The CDR3 contains 14 residues. The CDR3 sequence: CASSYGSGADGYTF. In DNA, the CDR3 is TGTGCCAGCAGTTACGGAAGCGGGGCGGATGGCTACACCTTC.

At least ten counts were recorded for this clonotype. The gene calls are TRBV27 and TRBJ2-7; tentatively, D is TRBD2 (6 bases). The CDR3 runs to 14 residues. Trimming cost V 6 bases and J 0 bases, with 12 bases left between them. Germline V gene data show CDR1 as MNHEY and CDR2 as SMNVEV (reference sequence). The CDR3 loop reads CASRVSGSSYEQYF. The CDR3, as DNA: TGTGCCAGCAGGGTCTCCGGGAGCTCCTACGAGCAGTACTTC.

This rearrangement joins TRBV30 to TRBJ2-5; D possibly uses TRBD1 or TRBD2 (5 bases each). The length of the CDR3 is 11 residues. Germline loops: CDR1 GTSNPN, CDR2 SVGIG (reference sequence). Between the trimmed V and J ends, which lost 2 bases and 5 bases, there was a span of 6 bases. The CDR3 here is CAWSRDETQYF. CDR3 sequence (DNA): TGTGCCTGGAGTCGGGACGAGACCCAGTACTTC.

This clonotype came up a few times. The rearrangement links TRBV29-1 to TRBJ2-7; TRBD1 is a possible D gene (6 bases). The CDR3 runs to 13 residues. The germline V gene has CDR1 SQVTM and CDR2 ANQGSEA. With 3 bases removed from V and 7 bases from J, the gap between germline ends came to 16 bases. The CDR3 DNA sequence: TGCAGCGTTGATCTACAGGGAAGGAGTGAGCAGTACTTC. Protein product: CSVDLQGRSEQYF.

CDR3 amino acids: CASSLDQGGYTGELFF. The CDR3 coding sequence is TGTGCCAGCAGCTTAGATCAAGGGGGGTACACCGGGGAGCTGTTTTTT. The J gene is TRBJ2-2, the V gene TRBV11-2; D is perhaps TRBD1 or TRBD2 (6 bases each). The CDR3 is 16 residues long. Germline V gene lookup returns CDR1 SGHAT and CDR2 FQNNGV. Between the trimmed V and J ends, which lost 0 bases and 3 bases, there was a span of 11 bases.

The J gene is TRBJ2-2, the V gene TRBV6-1; 7 bases line up with TRBD2. V trimming: 6 bases; J trimming: 7 bases; junction bases outside the gene matches: 8. The CDR3 extends over 14 amino acids. Germline V CDR1 and CDR2: MNHNS, SASEGT. In nucleotides, the CDR3 is TGTGCCAGCAGGGAGGGACTACTTGGCGGGGAGCTGTTTTTT. Protein sequence: CASREGLLGGELFF.

The chain links TRBV12-3 or TRBV12-4 to TRBJ2-7; TRBD1 agrees at 10 bases. This CDR3 has 15 residues. Unmatched junction bases numbered 5, after V lost 6 bases and J lost 0 bases. This CDR3 reads CASSGQGVISYEQYF. The CDR3 DNA reads as TGTGCCAGCAGCGGACAGGGGGTCATCTCCTACGAGCAGTACTTC.

This clonotype showed up many times. The chain couples TRBV28 to TRBJ1-1; TRBD1 aligns across 8 bases. Trimming cost V 7 bases and J 3 bases; bases outside gene matches: 4. Germline V gene lookup returns CDR1 MDHEN and CDR2 SYDVKM. The CDR3 extends over 13 amino acids. CDR3 protein: CASTGGAYTEAFF. The CDR3 DNA reads TGTGCCAGCACAGGGGGCGCTTACACTGAAGCTTTCTTT.

This clonotype appeared many times. The chain combines TRBV6-1 with TRBJ2-7, with TRBD1 as a possible D gene (6 bases). V was cut by 8 bases and J by 0 bases, with 17 bases left in between. This CDR3 spans 15 amino acids. CDR1 and CDR2 (germline): MNHNS, SASEGT. In DNA, the CDR3 is TGTGCCAGCGCAAAGACAGGCAAACGCTCCTACGAGCAGTACTTC. Translation gives CASAKTGKRSYEQYF.